The sequence of this TCR beta chain was determined in a study of T cells after yellow fever vaccination. Overall study results and limits: The secondary response peaked faster, at day 5 versus 15, but was weaker. Post-booster reappearance was seen for most primary-vaccination clones (roughly 96% CD4, 75% to 90% CD8).

They built TCR cDNA with 5'RACE template switching, a step that put in a universal primer site and UMIs. TCRdb fed the 5' RACE reads into MiXCR, producing one record per CDR3 protein. Here the sample spans some 600,000 distinct CDR3 sequences, about 15% being singletons. Of note for this clonotype: Its antigen is unidentified.

CDR3 length: 13 amino acids. V lost 8 bases to trimming and J lost 4 bases, with 12 bases between them. V usage is TRBV12-3 or TRBV12-4 and J usage is TRBJ1-5; D unclear. The sequencing here drew on PBMCs, taken around 5 days after the first yellow fever vaccination. The origin of this receptor is a man aged 18 to 35 who received the YFV17D yellow fever vaccine. CDR3: CASAPGQNQPQHF. The CDR3 DNA reads TGTGCCAGCGCCCCGGGCCAGAATCAGCCCCAGCATTTT.